One and the same sample provided the 5 T cell receptor beta chains below, sequenced in a study of blood T cells in healthy people across ages. Sample-barcoded 5' priming and a J-beta primer mix drove a second PCR of roughly 6 to 12 cycles. Each CDR3 protein is one row after TCRdb ran MiXCR on the 5' RACE reads. The data hold 350,000 to 450,000 distinct CDR3 sequences, with approximately 51% observed a single time. The sample was blood. These receptors all stem from a man aged 55-75 years in good health.

CDR3 DNA sequence: TGTGCCAGCAGTTACCCTGCCGCGCAGGATACGCAGTATTTT. As protein: CASSYPAAQDTQYF. This rearrangement joins TRBV6-6 to TRBJ2-3; no definite D call. The germline gives CDR1 MNHNY, CDR2 SVGAGI (reference sequence). Trimming removed 2 bases from V and 6 bases from J, with 12 bases in between. The CDR3 loop spans 14 amino acids.

This clonotype showed up just a few times. The chain links TRBV29-1 to TRBJ2-5; perhaps D is TRBD1 or TRBD2 (6 bases each). CDR3 length equals 13 residues. V shed 5 bases and J shed 1 base, with 11 bases lying between them. Germline V gene lookup returns CDR1 SQVTM and CDR2 ANQGSEA. CDR3 bases: TGCAGCGTTTCGGGGGCGGGCCAAGAGACCCAGTACTTC. Its protein is CSVSGAGQETQYF.

The J gene is TRBJ2-1, the V gene TRBV4-1; D unclear. Germline assignment: CDR1 MGHRA and CDR2 YSYEKL. The CDR3 runs to 15 residues. Trimming left V 8 bases short and J 0 bases short, with 14 bases between. The CDR3: CASGPDRSSYNEQFF. DNA of the CDR3: TGCGCCAGCGGCCCAGATAGGAGCTCCTACAATGAGCAGTTCTTC.

The chain employs TRBV27 and TRBJ2-5, with 9 bases matching TRBD2. Trimming took 1 base from V and 7 from J; bases not matched to a gene: 10. The CDR3 is 16 amino acids. Germline-derived CDR1 and CDR2 are MNHEY and SMNVEV (reference sequence). Here the CDR3 reads CASSLLVAGVRGTQYF. Written as DNA, the CDR3 is TGTGCCAGCAGTTTATTGGTAGCGGGAGTTAGGGGGACCCAGTACTTC.

This clonotype showed up just a few times. The rearrangement uses TRBV9 and TRBJ2-7; D gene unclear. Germline CDR1 is SGDLS and CDR2 is YYNGEE. The CDR3 length is 14 residues. Trimming removed 5 bases from V and 2 bases from J, with 14 bases in between. The CDR3 DNA follows: TGTGCCAGCAGTCGAACCCAGGCGGCCTACGAGCAGTACTTC. It translates to CASSRTQAAYEQYF.